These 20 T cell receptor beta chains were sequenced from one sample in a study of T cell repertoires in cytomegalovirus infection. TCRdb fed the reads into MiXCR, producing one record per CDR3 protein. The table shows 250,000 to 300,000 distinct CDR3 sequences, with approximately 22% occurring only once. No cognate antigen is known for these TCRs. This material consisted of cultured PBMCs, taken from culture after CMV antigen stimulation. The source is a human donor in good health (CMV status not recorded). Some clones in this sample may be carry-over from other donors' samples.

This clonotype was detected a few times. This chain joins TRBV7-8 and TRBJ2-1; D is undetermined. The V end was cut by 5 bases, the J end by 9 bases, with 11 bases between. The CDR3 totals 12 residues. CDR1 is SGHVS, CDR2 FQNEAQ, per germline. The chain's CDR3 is CASSPRWSEQFF. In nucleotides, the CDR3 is TGTGCCAGCAGCCCCCGGTGGAGTGAGCAGTTCTTC.

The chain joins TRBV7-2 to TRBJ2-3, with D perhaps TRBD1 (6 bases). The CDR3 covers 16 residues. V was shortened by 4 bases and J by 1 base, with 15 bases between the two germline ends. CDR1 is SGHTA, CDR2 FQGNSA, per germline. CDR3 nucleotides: TGTGCCAGCAGCTCCTACAGGGCAGCCCGCACAGATACGCAGTATTTT. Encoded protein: CASSSYRAARTDTQYF.

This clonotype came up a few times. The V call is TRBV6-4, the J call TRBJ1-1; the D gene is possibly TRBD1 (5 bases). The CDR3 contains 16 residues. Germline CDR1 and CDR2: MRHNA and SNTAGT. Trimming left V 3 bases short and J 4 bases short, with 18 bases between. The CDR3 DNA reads TGTGCCAGCAGTGATCAGACGGCTATTGGGGGCACTGAAGCTTTCTTT. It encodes CASSDQTAIGGTEAFF.

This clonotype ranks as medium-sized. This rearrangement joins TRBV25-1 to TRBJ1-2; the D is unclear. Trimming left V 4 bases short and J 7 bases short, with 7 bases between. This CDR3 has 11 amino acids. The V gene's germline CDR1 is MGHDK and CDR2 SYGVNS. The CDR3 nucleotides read TGTGCCAGCAGTGGGTTGGTTGGCTACACCTTC. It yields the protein CASSGLVGYTF.

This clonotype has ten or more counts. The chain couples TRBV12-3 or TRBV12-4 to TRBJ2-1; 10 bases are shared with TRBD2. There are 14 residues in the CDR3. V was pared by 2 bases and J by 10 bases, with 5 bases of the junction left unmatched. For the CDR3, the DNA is TGTGCCAGCAGTTTACTAGCGGGAGAATACGAGCAGTTCTTC. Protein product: CASSLLAGEYEQFF.

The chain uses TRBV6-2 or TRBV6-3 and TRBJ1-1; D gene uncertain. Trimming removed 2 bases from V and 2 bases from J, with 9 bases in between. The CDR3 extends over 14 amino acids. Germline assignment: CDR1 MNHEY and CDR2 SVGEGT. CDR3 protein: CASSYDPVNTEAFF. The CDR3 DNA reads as TGTGCCAGCAGTTACGACCCAGTCAACACTGAAGCTTTCTTT.

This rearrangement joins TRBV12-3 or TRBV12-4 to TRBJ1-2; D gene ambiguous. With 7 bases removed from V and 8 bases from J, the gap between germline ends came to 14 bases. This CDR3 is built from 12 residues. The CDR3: CASNRATTGYTF. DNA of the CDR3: TGTGCCAGCAACCGGGCCACAACCGGCTACACCTTC.

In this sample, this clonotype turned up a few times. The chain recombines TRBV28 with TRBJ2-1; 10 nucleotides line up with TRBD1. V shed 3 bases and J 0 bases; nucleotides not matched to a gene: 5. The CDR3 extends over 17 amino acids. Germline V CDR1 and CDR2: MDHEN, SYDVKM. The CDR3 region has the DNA TGTGCCAGCAGTTTCCGGGACAGGGGCCTCTCCTACAATGAGCAGTTCTTC. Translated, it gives CASSFRDRGLSYNEQFF.

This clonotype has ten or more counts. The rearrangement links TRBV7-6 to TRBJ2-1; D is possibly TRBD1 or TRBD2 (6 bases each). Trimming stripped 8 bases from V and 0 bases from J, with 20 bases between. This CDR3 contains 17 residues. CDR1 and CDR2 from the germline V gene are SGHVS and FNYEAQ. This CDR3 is CASHIGGHLSSYNEQFF. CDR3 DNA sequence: TGTGCCAGCCACATCGGGGGACACCTCAGCTCCTACAATGAGCAGTTCTTC.

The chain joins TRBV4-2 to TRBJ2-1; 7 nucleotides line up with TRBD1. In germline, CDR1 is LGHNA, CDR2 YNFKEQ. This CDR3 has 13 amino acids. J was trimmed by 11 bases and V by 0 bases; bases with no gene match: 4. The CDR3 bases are TGTGCCAGCAGCCAAGAGGGGACAGTTCAGCAGTTCTTC. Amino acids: CASSQEGTVQQFF.

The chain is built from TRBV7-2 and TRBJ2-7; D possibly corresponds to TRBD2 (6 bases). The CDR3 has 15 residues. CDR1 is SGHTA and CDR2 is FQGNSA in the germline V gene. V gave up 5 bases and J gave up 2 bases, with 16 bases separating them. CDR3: CASSTTTRFPYEQYF. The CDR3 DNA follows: TGTGCCAGCAGCACCACGACTAGGTTTCCCTACGAGCAGTACTTC.

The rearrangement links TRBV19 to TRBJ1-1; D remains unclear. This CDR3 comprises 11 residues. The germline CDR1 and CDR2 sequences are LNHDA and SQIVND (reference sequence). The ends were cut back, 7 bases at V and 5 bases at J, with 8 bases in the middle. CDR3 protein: CASMWRTEAFF. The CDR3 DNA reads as TGTGCCAGTATGTGGAGGACTGAAGCTTTCTTT.

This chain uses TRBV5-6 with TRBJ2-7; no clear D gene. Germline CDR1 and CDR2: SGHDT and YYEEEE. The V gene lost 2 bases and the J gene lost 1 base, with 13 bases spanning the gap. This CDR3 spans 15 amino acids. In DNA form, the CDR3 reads TGTGCCAGCAGCTTTCGGTCCGTGGGGTCCTACGAGCAGTACTTC. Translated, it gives CASSFRSVGSYEQYF.

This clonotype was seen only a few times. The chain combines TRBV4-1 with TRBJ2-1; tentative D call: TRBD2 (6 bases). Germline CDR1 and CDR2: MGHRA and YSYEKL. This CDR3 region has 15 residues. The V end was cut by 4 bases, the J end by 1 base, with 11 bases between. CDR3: CASSPERVSYNEQFF. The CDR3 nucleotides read TGCGCCAGCAGCCCCGAGCGGGTGTCCTACAATGAGCAGTTCTTC.

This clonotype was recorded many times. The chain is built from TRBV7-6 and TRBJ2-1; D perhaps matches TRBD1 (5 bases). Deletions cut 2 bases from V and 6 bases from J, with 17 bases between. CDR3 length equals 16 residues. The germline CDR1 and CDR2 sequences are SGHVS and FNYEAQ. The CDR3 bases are TGTGCCAGCAGCTTAAGGAGAATCGACAGCTTCAATGAGCAGTTCTTC. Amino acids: CASSLRRIDSFNEQFF.

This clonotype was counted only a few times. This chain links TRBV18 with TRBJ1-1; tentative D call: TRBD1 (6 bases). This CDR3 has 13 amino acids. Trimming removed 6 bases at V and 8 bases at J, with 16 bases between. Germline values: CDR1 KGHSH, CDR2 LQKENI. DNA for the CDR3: TGTGCCAGCTCCTCGGACAGAGCAGGAGAAGCTTTCTTT. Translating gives CASSSDRAGEAFF.

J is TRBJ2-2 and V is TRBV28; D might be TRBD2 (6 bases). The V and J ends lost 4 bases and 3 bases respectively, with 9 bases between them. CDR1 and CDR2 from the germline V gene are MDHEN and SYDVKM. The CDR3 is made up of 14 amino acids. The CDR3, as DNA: TGTGCCAGCAGTTCGGAGGGAGACACCGGGGAGCTGTTTTTT. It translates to CASSSEGDTGELFF.

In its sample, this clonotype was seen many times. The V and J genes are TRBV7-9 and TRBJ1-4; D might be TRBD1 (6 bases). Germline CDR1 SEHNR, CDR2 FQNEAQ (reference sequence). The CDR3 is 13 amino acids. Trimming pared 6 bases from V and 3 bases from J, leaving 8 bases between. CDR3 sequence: CASRDSANEKLFF. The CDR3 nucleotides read TGTGCCAGCAGGGACAGTGCTAATGAAAAACTGTTTTTT.

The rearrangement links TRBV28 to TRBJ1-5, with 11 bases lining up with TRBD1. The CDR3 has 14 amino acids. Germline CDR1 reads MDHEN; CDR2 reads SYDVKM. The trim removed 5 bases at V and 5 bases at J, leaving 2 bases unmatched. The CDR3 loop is CASSGGQGDQPQHF. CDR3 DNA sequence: TGTGCCAGCAGTGGGGGACAGGGGGATCAGCCCCAGCATTTT.

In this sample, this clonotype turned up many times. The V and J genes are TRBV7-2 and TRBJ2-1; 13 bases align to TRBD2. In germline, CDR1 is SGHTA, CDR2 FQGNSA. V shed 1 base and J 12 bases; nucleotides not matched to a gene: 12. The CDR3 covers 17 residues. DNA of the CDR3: TGTGCCAGCAGCTTAGGGGGGGTCGGGACTAGCGGGATTGGGCAGTTCTTC. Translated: CASSLGGVGTSGIGQFF.